This TCR beta chain was sequenced for a study of blood T cell repertoires in COVID-19. Trimming removed 3 bases from V and 7 bases from J; junction bases left unmatched: 5. The CDR3 runs 14 residues. Germline CDR1 LNHDA, CDR2 SQIVND (reference sequence). Assay: immunoSEQ multiplex PCR; the TCRdb copy retains only in-frame clones and omits some. This sample has roughly 250,000 clones, with around 87% found just once. The J gene is TRBJ1-5, the V gene TRBV19; 8 positions agree with TRBD1. The sample taken for sequencing was peripheral blood. The clonotype was recovered from a man between 60 and 75 years old who had recovered from COVID-19. In DNA form, the CDR3 reads TGTGCCAGTAGTATTCGGCAGGGGGCCCAGCCCCAGCATTTT. Protein: CASSIRQGAQPQHF.